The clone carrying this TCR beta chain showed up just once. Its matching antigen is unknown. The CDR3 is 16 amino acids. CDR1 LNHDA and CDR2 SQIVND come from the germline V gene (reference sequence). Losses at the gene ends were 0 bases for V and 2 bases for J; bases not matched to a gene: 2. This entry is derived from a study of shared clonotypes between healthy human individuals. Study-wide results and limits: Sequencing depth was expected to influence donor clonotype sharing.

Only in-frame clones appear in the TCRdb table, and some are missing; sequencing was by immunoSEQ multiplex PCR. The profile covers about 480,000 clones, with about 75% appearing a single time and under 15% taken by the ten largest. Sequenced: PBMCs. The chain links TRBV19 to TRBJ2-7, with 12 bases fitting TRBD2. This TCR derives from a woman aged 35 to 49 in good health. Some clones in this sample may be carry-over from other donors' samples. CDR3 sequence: CASSIDLAGGTYEQYF. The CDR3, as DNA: TGTGCCAGTAGTATAGATCTAGCGGGAGGGACCTACGAGCAGTACTTC.